The 14 T cell receptor beta chains below all came from one sample that was sequenced in a study of blood T cell repertoires in COVID-19. The method was immunoSEQ multiplex PCR; TCRdb's version includes in-frame clones alone and lacks a portion of them. The sample has roughly 100,000 clones, around 81% seen once. Sequencing was carried out using peripheral blood. The receptors here all came from an older man with acute or convalescent COVID-19.

The genes are TRBV6-5 and TRBJ2-7; weak D call: TRBD2 (6 bases). Trimming took off 5 bases at V and 3 bases at J, with 11 bases between the two ends. The CDR3 is 13 amino acids. In germline, CDR1 is MNHEY, CDR2 SVGAGI. In DNA form, the CDR3 reads TGTGCCAGCAGTCGGGACTTACTCTACGAGCAGTACTTC. This encodes CASSRDLLYEQYF.

V is TRBV6-1 and J is TRBJ2-7; possibly TRBD1 for D (7 bases). This CDR3 has 12 amino acids. Per germline, CDR1 MNHNS and CDR2 SASEGT. Trimming took 6 bases from V and 10 from J, leaving 16 bases between them. The CDR3 DNA follows: TGTGCCAGCAGCCTTAGACAGGGACTTCAGTACTTC. Translation: CASSLRQGLQYF.

CDR3 in amino acids: CASSPTLSTGELFF. The CDR3, as DNA: TGCGCCAGCAGCCCTACCCTTTCCACCGGGGAGCTGTTTTTT. The rearrangement joins TRBV5-1 to TRBJ2-2; D is undetermined. Germline values: CDR1 SGHRS, CDR2 YFSETQ. The CDR3 length is 14 residues. V was shortened by 4 bases and J by 4 bases, with 11 bases between the two germline ends.

The chain employs TRBV9 and TRBJ2-3; 9 bases are a match to TRBD2. The CDR3 is made up of 16 amino acids. V was pared by 4 bases and J by 0 bases, with 6 bases of the junction left unmatched. From germline, CDR1 is SGDLS and CDR2 YYNGEE. CDR3 region: CASSYRLADSTDTQYF. As DNA, the CDR3 is TGTGCCAGCAGCTATAGACTAGCGGACAGCACAGATACGCAGTATTTT.

The gene calls are TRBV10-3 and TRBJ2-7; 10 bases align to TRBD1. Germline V gene data show CDR1 as ENHRY and CDR2 as SYGVKD. The CDR3 totals 13 residues. J was trimmed by 6 bases and V by 10 bases; bases with no gene match: 9. CDR3: CASSRQGASEQYF. The CDR3 DNA reads as TGTGCCAGTTCGAGACAGGGGGCGAGCGAGCAGTACTTC.

This sequence joins TRBV6-6 and TRBJ2-1; TRBD2 might be the D (5 bases). Germline loops: CDR1 MNHNY, CDR2 SVGAGI (reference sequence). This CDR3 is 15 amino acids long. V was trimmed by 4 bases and J by 0 bases, leaving 10 bases between them. The chain's CDR3 is CASSSDLSSYNEQFF. The CDR3, as DNA: TGTGCCAGCAGTTCGGACTTGAGCTCCTACAATGAGCAGTTCTTC.

The gene calls are TRBV5-1 and TRBJ2-3, with 10 positions matching TRBD2. With V trimmed by 2 bases and J by 0 bases, 6 bases remained unmatched. Germline loops: CDR1 SGHRS, CDR2 YFSETQ. This CDR3 has 17 amino acids. CDR3 protein: CASSLASGRSSTDTQYF. Here the CDR3 DNA reads TGCGCCAGCAGCTTAGCTAGCGGGAGAAGCAGCACAGATACGCAGTATTTT.

The chain combines TRBV11-2 with TRBJ2-3; the D gene is possibly TRBD1 (5 bases). The CDR3 has 17 amino acids. V shed 3 bases and J shed 3 bases, with 19 bases lying between them. The germline V gene encodes CDR1 SGHAT and CDR2 FQNNGV. CDR3 bases: TGTGCCAGCAGCTTCCTAACTTCCACAGGACCTACAGATACGCAGTATTTT. This sequence encodes CASSFLTSTGPTDTQYF. Drawing the rest from reference TRBV11-2 and TRBJ2-3, the complete variable domain is EAGVAQSPRYKIIEKRQSVAFWCNPISGHATLYWYQQILGQGPKLLIQFQNNGVVDDSQLPKDRFSAERLKGVDSTLKIQPAKLEDSAVYLCASSFLTSTGPTDTQYFGPGTRLTVL.

The V call is TRBV6-4, the J call TRBJ2-3, with 12 bases lining up with TRBD2. V trimming: 6 bases; J trimming: 6 bases; junction bases outside the gene matches: 7. The CDR3 is 15 amino acids. CDR1 is MRHNA, CDR2 SNTAGT, per germline. Here the CDR3 reads CASRETSGSSDTQYF. Written as DNA, the CDR3 is TGTGCCAGCAGGGAGACTAGCGGGAGTAGTGATACGCAGTATTTT.

The rearrangement uses TRBV5-4 and TRBJ2-3; the match to TRBD2 covers 10 bases. This CDR3 is 15 amino acids long. V shed 3 bases and J 1 base; nucleotides not matched to a gene: 2. Germline CDR1 reads SGHNT; CDR2 reads YYREEE (reference sequence). The DNA for the CDR3 is TGTGCCAGCAGCTATGGGACTAGCGGCACAGATACGCAGTATTTT. Amino acids: CASSYGTSGTDTQYF.

The chain carries TRBV27 and TRBJ2-5, with 7 positions matching TRBD1. Germline V gives CDR1 MNHEY, CDR2 SMNVEV (reference sequence). With V trimmed by 2 bases and J by 6 bases, 6 bases remained unmatched. CDR3 length: 14 residues. CDR3 nucleotides: TGTGCCAGCAGTTTAGGAGTACAGGGGCAGACCCAGTACTTC. This translates into CASSLGVQGQTQYF.

This clone was observed a few times. The DNA for the CDR3 is TGTGCCAGTAAAAGGACAGGGGCCAACACCGGGGAGCTGTTTTTT. Amino acids: CASKRTGANTGELFF. The chain links TRBV19 to TRBJ2-2, with 9 bases aligning to TRBD1. After removal of 7 bases from V and 2 bases from J, the junction contained 5 bases not matched to a gene. CDR3 length equals 15 residues. The germline V gene has CDR1 LNHDA and CDR2 SQIVND (reference sequence).

This clone was seen only a few times. This sequence joins TRBV13 and TRBJ1-6; D remains unclear. Germline V lookup: CDR1 PRHDT, CDR2 FYEKMQ (reference sequence). V gave up 2 bases and J gave up 7 bases, with 6 bases separating them. CDR3 length: 13 amino acids. For the CDR3, the DNA is TGTGCCAGCAGCTTACGGTGGAATTCACCCCTCCACTTT. Protein: CASSLRWNSPLHF.

CDR3 bases: TGTGCCAGCAGCCGCCTCTCGGACACAAACCTCTATGGCTACACCTTC. It is translated as CASSRLSDTNLYGYTF. V gene TRBV5-4 combines with J gene TRBJ1-2; possibly TRBD1 for D (5 bases). The germline V gene has CDR1 SGHNT and CDR2 YYREEE (reference sequence). V dropped 4 bases and J dropped 4 bases, with 20 bases sitting between them. This CDR3 is 16 amino acids long.